The clone carrying this TCR beta chain occurred many times. Its target is unknown. This sample is part of a study of regulatory T cells in long-lasting Graves disease. Study at large: By definition, persistent Graves' disease involved antithyroid drugs for over 5 years alongside positive TSH receptor antibodies. Findings and limits, study-wide: The sample size was small, and this may have reduced accuracy. Thyroid tissue was not studied; only peripheral blood was.

Germline CDR1 SGHAT, CDR2 FQDESV (reference sequence). The CDR3 is 16 residues long. V dropped 5 bases and J dropped 4; count of bases not matched to a gene: 11. Combining iRepertoire HTBI primers with Arm-PCR of CDR3 regions, the authors built TCR beta libraries. TCRdb reanalysed the multiplex PCR reads using MiXCR and keeps one entry per CDR3 protein. The sample lists fewer than 450,000 distinct CDR3 sequences, about 20% seen once, with less than 25% in the top ten. Sample time point: persistent/refractory GD, antithyroid drugs over 5 years with positive TRAb. PBMC RNA was the source of the TCR library.

Sequencing used peripheral blood mononuclear cells (PBMCs), obtained when the disease was refractory, from a patient treated with antithyroid drugs. This TCR was recovered from a female donor with Graves disease. This chain joins TRBV11-1 and TRBJ2-7, with 10 bases matching TRBD1. CDR3 nucleotide sequence: TGTGCCAGCAGCCCGACAGGGACAGGGGCCGCGTACGAGCAGTACTTC. Its translation is CASSPTGTGAAYEQYF.